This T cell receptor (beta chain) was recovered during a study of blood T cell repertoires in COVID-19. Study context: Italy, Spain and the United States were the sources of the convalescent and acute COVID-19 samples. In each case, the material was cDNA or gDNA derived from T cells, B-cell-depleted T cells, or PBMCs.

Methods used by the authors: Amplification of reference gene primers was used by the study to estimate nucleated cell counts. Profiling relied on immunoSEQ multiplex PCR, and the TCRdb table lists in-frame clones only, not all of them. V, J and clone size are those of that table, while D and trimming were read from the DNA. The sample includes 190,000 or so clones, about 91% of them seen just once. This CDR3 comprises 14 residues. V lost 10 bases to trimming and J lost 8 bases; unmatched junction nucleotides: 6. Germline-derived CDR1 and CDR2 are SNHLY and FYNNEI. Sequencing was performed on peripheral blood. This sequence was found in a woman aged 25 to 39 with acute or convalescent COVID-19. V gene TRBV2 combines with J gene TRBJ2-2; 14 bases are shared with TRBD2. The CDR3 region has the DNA TGTGCCACAGGACTAGCGGGAGGTGAGGGGGAGCTGTTTTTT. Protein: CATGLAGGEGELFF.